This TCR beta chain was identified during a study of Graves' ophthalmopathy and Graves' hyperthyroidism. Germline values: CDR1 DFQATT, CDR2 SNEGSKA (reference sequence). The CDR3 totals 13 residues. Regarding the study as a whole: Blood also held most thyroid clonotypes expanded above 0.001 frequency.

This clonotype was observed at least ten times. Its antigen is undetermined. The authors amplified TCR beta CDR3 regions from RNA transcripts. First-round RT-PCR with HTBI primers preceded a second-round multiplex PCR. From the multiplex PCR reads, TCRdb called clonotypes with MiXCR, one entry per CDR3 protein. The sample contains some 160,000 distinct CDR3 sequences, around 39% of which appear only once. Sequencing was performed on peripheral blood. This chain uses TRBV20-1 with TRBJ2-5; D might be TRBD1 or TRBD2, each matching 6 bases. The clonotype was recovered from a man younger than 40 with Graves' ophthalmopathy. The CDR3 DNA reads as TGCAGAGGGGGGTTGACTAGCCAAGAGACCCAGTACTTC. It encodes CRGGLTSQETQYF.